This T cell receptor beta chain comes out of a study of shared clonotypes between healthy human individuals (dated by TCRdb to about 2020). Background for the entire study: The cohort included three men and a couple of women between 18 and 49 years of age. Per donor, three plates each were used for CD4 naive and CD4 memory, two for CD8 naive, and one for CD8 memory. The study deeply sequenced blood TCR repertoires of several healthy adults to estimate repertoire size and the extent of clonotype sharing between individuals. Different laboratories and diverse techniques were used to prepare libraries and sequence TCR repertoires, to increase sequencing depth and limit assay-specific biases. Per donor, leukapheresis produced somewhere between about 0.8 and 9 billion PBMCs.

TCR CDR3 regions were amplified from genomic DNA by multiplex PCR using the deep immunoSEQ assay. Genomic DNA extracted from each cell subset was distributed evenly over all wells of several immunoSEQ 96-well plates, and each plate served as one replicate. For sorted subsets, each replicate PCR was loaded with about 200 ng genomic DNA, equivalent to some 27,000 T cell genomes. Purified libraries were measured with a Qubit 3.0 fluorometer, size-checked on a Bioanalyzer 2100, and measured again with the KAPA Library Quantification kit. Every immunoSEQ 96-well plate was sequenced on a dedicated single-read 150-cycle Illumina NextSeq 550 flow cell. In the source study's methods: The immunoSEQ output contained only junctional sequences without quality scores, so filtering could not match that applied to full-length reads. Sequences were annotated with PyIR, a Python wrapper for IgBLAST v1.9, and V/J genes and CDR3 were assigned using IMGT germline references. Reads with weak V/J assignments (E-value above 1e-6), missing CDR3, stop codons, out-of-frame junctions, or ambiguous translated residues were removed. V3J clonotypes were defined as sequences sharing an identical inferred V gene, J gene, and CDR3 amino acid sequence. Percentage overlap between repertoires was calculated by dividing the number of shared unique clonotypes by the size of the smaller repertoire. Richness of each repertoire was evaluated using RTK rarefaction, the Chao1 estimator, and Recon v2.1 estimates of unobserved clonotypes. Generation probabilities were computed with OLGA for all TCRbeta clonotypes obtained by the gDNA method from several donors. TCRdb provides this immuneACCESS table in a form limited to in-frame rearrangements. Some clones are lacking; in checked studies, under half of them reflect an unresolved V gene, and why the rest are absent is not known. The DNA was the basis for D and trimming; V, J and clone size are from that table. The sample has some 1,100,000 clones on record, about 84% of them singletons. The ten top clones hold 0.52% of the sample.

Findings and caveats that apply to the study as a whole: Only blood was sampled, and tissue TCR repertoires likely differ from those in blood. Clonotypes shared by all four sorted-subset donors showed higher generation probabilities than non-shared clonotypes. Because the study included only a small number of donors, the genetic and exposure-history diversity represented was limited. Even with the large sequencing depth, rarefaction of the sorted-subset datasets indicated that sequencing was incomplete. Pairwise subsampling led to the expectation that sequencing depth would affect the degree of clonotype sharing among donors. Naive subsets generally had larger estimated clonotype richness than memory subsets. Across a few donors, approximately 5% of naive CD4, 3% to 4% of naive CD8, 2.3% of memory CD4, and about 0.44% of memory CD8 clonotypes were shared.

Taken from the germline V gene, the CDR1 and CDR2 loops are SGHVS and FQNEAQ. Between the V and J ends, shortened by 3 bases and 5 bases respectively, the junction contains 10 bases. The CDR3 numbers 13 residues from cysteine through phenylalanine. Only the CDR3 portion is preserved as DNA: 39 bases, with reading frame beginning at the first base. Comments on this clone: Its antigen is still unknown. Base qualities are not recorded, but no much larger clone differs from it by a single base.

Healthy HIV-negative adults with no recently reported acute infections or vaccinations were included as donors. Only Caucasian adults living in Nashville, Tennessee, USA were represented among the donors. CD4+ T cells were enriched through magnetic negative selection, after which naive cells were positively selected on CD45RA and the remaining negative fraction served as the memory subset. Blood was obtained by leukapheresis, after which PBMCs were separated by Ficoll-Histopaque density gradient centrifugation and cryopreserved in liquid nitrogen vapor phase. Purity and quantity of every magnetically sorted T cell population were checked by analytical flow cytometry. Genomic DNA was isolated from every sorted fraction and measured by UV absorbance on a Nanodrop 2000c.

The sequence was obtained from a young man in good health. Some clones in this sample may be carry-over from other donors' samples. The chain couples TRBV7-8 to TRBJ2-5; no confident D gene assignment can be made. The specimen sequenced was memory CD4+ T cells from PBMCs. The sample's cell subset or site label is to be understood as: CD45RA-negative fraction. For the CDR3, the sequence is CASSFGPWETQYF. The nucleotides read TGTGCCAGCAGCTTTGGACCCTGGGAGACCCAGTACTTC.